These 25 T cell receptor beta chains were all obtained from the same sample, sequenced in a study of CD8 T cells in Susac syndrome. Random-hexamer reverse transcription was applied to roughly 0.5 to 1 ug RNA. TCRdb recomputed calls from the immunoSEQ multiplex PCR reads with MiXCR, one row per CDR3 protein. The table lists tens of thousands of distinct CDR3 sequences, roughly 95% of them singletons. Sequencing was carried out using CD8+ T cells from PBMCs. The origin of the receptors is a human donor with Susac syndrome.

The CDR3 loop is CASRSQADGRTGELFF. The CDR3 coding sequence is TGTGCCAGCAGGTCTCAGGCGGACGGGCGCACCGGGGAGCTGTTTTTT. The chain links TRBV12-3 or TRBV12-4 to TRBJ2-2, with D uncertain. This CDR3 is 16 amino acids long. V was clipped by 6 bases and J by 4 bases, with 18 bases between them.

The chain couples TRBV7-3 to TRBJ2-5, with D possibly matching TRBD2 (5 bases). Trimming stripped 0 bases from V and 2 bases from J, with 13 bases between. This CDR3 has 16 residues. The germline gives CDR1 SGHTA, CDR2 FQGTGA. The DNA for the CDR3 is TGTGCCAGCAGCTTAACTGGGAGACGGATTCAAGAGACCCAGTACTTC. The encoded protein is CASSLTGRRIQETQYF.

The chain is built from TRBV20-1 and TRBJ1-5; D gene ambiguous. V lost 3 bases, J lost 0 bases, and 15 bases lay in between. Per germline, CDR1 DFQATT and CDR2 SNEGSKA (reference sequence). The CDR3 runs to 16 residues. CDR3 bases: TGCAGTGCTAGCGGGCCCGCCGACCATAGCAATCAGCCCCAGCATTTT. This gives the protein CSASGPADHSNQPQHF.

This clonotype was seen only once. This chain connects TRBV20-1 to TRBJ2-3, with TRBD2 as a possible D gene (7 bases). The CDR3 has 15 residues. CDR1 is DFQATT, CDR2 SNEGSKA, per germline (reference sequence). The germline V and J ends were trimmed by 4 bases and 2 bases, with 16 bases remaining between them. The CDR3 DNA is TGCAGTGCTAACGGGCCTGCGGGGGCCACAGATACGCAGTATTTT. It encodes CSANGPAGATDTQYF.

The chain uses TRBV20-1 and TRBJ2-5; 9 bases match TRBD2. Germline V gene sequence: CDR1 DFQATT, CDR2 SNEGSKA (reference sequence). This CDR3 region has 15 residues. V trimming: 3 bases; J trimming: 4 bases; junction bases outside the gene matches: 9. CDR3 nucleotides: TGCAGTGCTAGCACCGGACTAGCGATACGAGAGACCCAGTACTTC. Protein: CSASTGLAIRETQYF.

The chain couples TRBV5-4 to TRBJ2-3; D may correspond to TRBD1 or TRBD2 (5 bases each). Trimming pared 2 bases from V and 1 base from J, leaving 11 bases between. The CDR3 has 15 amino acids. Germline values: CDR1 SGHNT, CDR2 YYREEE (reference sequence). The CDR3 region has the DNA TGTGCCAGCAGCTTTGGGACCGGGGGCACAGATACGCAGTATTTT. It is translated as CASSFGTGGTDTQYF.

V usage is TRBV4-3 and J usage is TRBJ1-2; tentative D call: TRBD1 (5 bases). The V gene lost 1 base and the J gene lost 0 bases, with 9 bases spanning the gap. The CDR3 has 15 residues. Germline CDR1 LGHNA, CDR2 YSLEER. CDR3: CASSQVTAANYGYTF. The DNA for the CDR3 is TGCGCCAGCAGCCAAGTGACAGCGGCTAACTATGGCTACACCTTC.

This chain uses TRBV4-3 with TRBJ2-2; TRBD2 matches at 7 bases. Germline-derived CDR1 and CDR2 are LGHNA and YSLEER. The CDR3 extends over 16 amino acids. After removal of 3 bases from V and 3 bases from J, the junction contained 7 bases not matched to a gene. The CDR3 reads CASSQSRLAHTGELFF. The CDR3 nucleotides are TGCGCCAGCAGCCAGTCACGACTAGCTCACACCGGGGAGCTGTTTTTT.

The rearrangement links TRBV12-3 or TRBV12-4 to TRBJ2-1, with unresolved D. V lost 3 bases and J 9 bases, leaving 12 bases between the germline ends. The CDR3 runs to 13 residues. CDR3 in amino acids: CASSLVQYVEQFF. In DNA form, the CDR3 reads TGTGCCAGCAGTTTGGTACAGTACGTTGAGCAGTTCTTC.

V gene TRBV4-2 combines with J gene TRBJ1-1, with 10 bases aligning to TRBD1. The germline V gene has CDR1 LGHNA and CDR2 YNFKEQ. This CDR3 is built from 16 residues. V lost 4 bases, J lost 0 bases, and 5 bases stayed unmatched. The CDR3 DNA sequence: TGTGCCAGCAGCCCCGCGGGACAGGGGATGAACACTGAAGCTTTCTTT. This translates into CASSPAGQGMNTEAFF.

This clonotype occurred once. J is TRBJ2-5 and V is TRBV5-1, with D unresolved. Germline V gene lookup returns CDR1 SGHRS and CDR2 YFSETQ. The CDR3 consists of 15 residues. V dropped 2 bases and J dropped 3 bases, with 14 bases sitting between them. The CDR3 nucleotides are TGCGCCAGCAGCTTCGCTGCTTCCCGAGAAGAGACCCAGTACTTC. Translation gives CASSFAASREETQYF. The full variable domain, in which reference TRBV5-1 and TRBJ2-5 provide the parts outside the CDR3, is KAGVTQTPRYLIKTRGQQVTLSCSPISGHRSVSWYQQTPGQGLQFLFEYFSETQRNKGNFPGRFSGRQFSNSRSEMNVSTLELGDSALYLCASSFAASREETQYFGPGTRLLVL.

This clonotype was seen more than once but under ten times. The chain employs TRBV7-9 and TRBJ2-6; D gene ambiguous. The length of the CDR3 is 17 residues. Trimming stripped 3 bases from V and 0 bases from J, with 12 bases between. Germline assignment: CDR1 SEHNR and CDR2 FQNEAQ (reference sequence). The CDR3 DNA reads TGTGCCAGCAGCTTGGGCGGTGATTCCTCTGGGGCCAACGTCCTGACTTTC. Protein product: CASSLGGDSSGANVLTF.

The chain recombines TRBV5-1 with TRBJ2-2; D is unresolved. CDR3 length: 14 amino acids. The ends were cut back, 5 bases at V and 3 bases at J, with 11 bases in the middle. Germline lookup yields CDR1 SGHRS and CDR2 YFSETQ. CDR3 sequence: CASSEVVDTGELFF. The DNA for the CDR3 is TGCGCCAGCAGTGAGGTAGTGGACACCGGGGAGCTGTTTTTT.

This chain connects TRBV28 to TRBJ2-3; the D is unclear. Germline V gene sequence: CDR1 MDHEN, CDR2 SYDVKM. There are 15 residues in the CDR3. The ends were cut back, 8 bases at V and 4 bases at J, with 19 bases in the middle. The CDR3, as DNA: TGTGCCAGCTCCCCGCTGGGCAGCGCCTCAGATACGCAGTATTTT. Its protein is CASSPLGSASDTQYF.

This clonotype was observed once. The rearrangement joins TRBV3-1 to TRBJ2-7; 10 bases fit TRBD1. This CDR3 has 15 amino acids. After removal of 4 bases from V and 6 bases from J, the junction contained 9 bases not matched to a gene. Germline V gives CDR1 LGHDT, CDR2 YNNKEL (reference sequence). The CDR3 DNA sequence: TGTGCCAGCAGCCTCCACCGGGACAGGGGCTCCGAGCAGTACTTC. Its translation is CASSLHRDRGSEQYF.

This rearrangement joins TRBV15 to TRBJ1-5, with D unresolved. Germline V gene data show CDR1 as LNHNV and CDR2 as YYDKDF (reference sequence). CDR3 length: 14 amino acids. Trimming took off 5 bases at V and 0 bases at J, with 8 bases between the two ends. The CDR3 spells CATSRPHSNQPQHF. The DNA of the CDR3 is TGTGCCACCAGCCGCCCCCATAGCAATCAGCCCCAGCATTTT.

The gene calls are TRBV27 and TRBJ1-2, with D perhaps matching TRBD1 (5 bases). Germline V gives CDR1 MNHEY, CDR2 SMNVEV (reference sequence). The V and J ends lost 3 bases and 5 bases respectively, with 10 bases between them. This CDR3 is built from 13 residues. CDR3 coding DNA: TGTGCCAGCAGTTTTACGGGGGGGTATGGCTACACCTTC. As protein: CASSFTGGYGYTF.

The rearrangement joins TRBV18 to TRBJ1-2, with 8 positions matching TRBD1. J lost 8 bases, V lost 3 bases, and 2 bases had no gene match. The CDR3 has 12 amino acids. Germline loops: CDR1 KGHSH, CDR2 LQKENI. The CDR3 nucleotides are TGTGCCAGCTCACCGACAGGGGTGGGCTACACCTTC. This sequence encodes CASSPTGVGYTF.

V and J are TRBV14 and TRBJ1-5, with D possibly matching TRBD1 (5 bases). The CDR3 extends over 15 amino acids. Trimming took off 3 bases at V and 2 bases at J, with 11 bases between the two ends. CDR1 and CDR2 (germline): SGHDN, FVKESK. The CDR3 spells CASSQSGFGNQPQHF. The CDR3 DNA sequence: TGTGCCAGCAGCCAGTCAGGGTTTGGCAATCAGCCCCAGCATTTT. Full variable domain (rest looked up from reference TRBV14 and TRBJ1-5): EAGVTQFPSHSVIEKGQTVTLRCDPISGHDNLYWYRRVMGKEIKFLLHFVKESKQDESGMPNNRFLAERTGGTYSTLKVQPAELEDSGVYFCASSQSGFGNQPQHFGDGTRLSIL.

The CDR3 region has the DNA TGCGCCAGCAGCCAAGATCGGGTCGAGTTGGTCTACACTGAAGCTTTCTTT. Amino acids: CASSQDRVELVYTEAFF. The genes are TRBV4-3 and TRBJ1-1; D is uncertain. V lost 0 bases and J 3 bases, leaving 17 bases between the germline ends. Germline-derived CDR1 and CDR2 are LGHNA and YSLEER. The CDR3 has 17 amino acids.

The chain carries TRBV7-2 and TRBJ2-7, with D hard to call. The CDR3 extends over 12 amino acids. Germline assignment: CDR1 SGHTA and CDR2 FQGNSA. Trimming took 2 bases from V and 7 from J, leaving 9 bases between them. CDR3 region: CASSLPRLEQYF. The CDR3 region has the DNA TGTGCCAGCAGCTTACCCCGTTTGGAGCAGTACTTC.

V is TRBV14 and J is TRBJ2-3; 7 bases align to TRBD1. The CDR3 totals 15 residues. Germline-derived CDR1 and CDR2 are SGHDN and FVKESK. V dropped 0 bases and J dropped 3; count of bases not matched to a gene: 3. The CDR3 DNA reads as TGTGCCAGCAGCCAAGACAGGGGGTGGACAGATACGCAGTATTTT. Translating it yields CASSQDRGWTDTQYF.

The chain joins TRBV27 to TRBJ1-5, with 7 bases matching TRBD1. This CDR3 region has 15 residues. Unmatched junction bases numbered 6, after V lost 7 bases and J lost 0 bases. The germline V gene encodes CDR1 MNHEY and CDR2 SMNVEV (reference sequence). The CDR3 loop is CASIATGNSNQPQHF. CDR3 nucleotides: TGTGCCAGCATAGCGACAGGGAATAGCAATCAGCCCCAGCATTTT.

The V gene is TRBV6-2 or TRBV6-3, the J gene TRBJ1-1; TRBD1 might be the D (5 bases). Trimming left V 6 bases short and J 4 bases short, with 12 bases between. Germline CDR1 and CDR2: MNHEY and SVGEGT. The length of the CDR3 is 13 residues. This CDR3 is CASRTRDGTEAFF. CDR3 coding DNA: TGTGCCAGCAGAACCCGGGACGGCACTGAAGCTTTCTTT.

Details on this clonotype: At one of its ends the junction is not consistent with the germline gene, which may arise from a read error. The V gene is TRBV11-2, the J gene TRBJ1-2; D unclear. The CDR3 has 13 residues. CDR1 SGHAT and CDR2 FQNNGV come from the germline V gene. In DNA form, the CDR3 reads TGTGCCACCAGCGGGCAGGCTAGCTATGGCTACACCTTC. This gives the protein CATSGQASYGYTF.